Below, one T cell receptor (beta chain) is given with its context. This CDR3 region has 12 residues. V lost 6 bases to trimming and J lost 9 bases, with 12 bases between them. Germline V gives CDR1 MDHEN, CDR2 SYDVKM. The data belong to a study of Ad26.COV2.S vaccination and SARS-CoV-2 variants. The protocol was immunoSEQ multiplex PCR, while the TCRdb copy is restricted to in-frame clones and leaves out a portion. The table lists a few hundred thousand clones, around 87% of them singletons. Treatment described: about 20 received Ad26.COV2.S at low or high dose, single or two shots; roughly 5 received placebo; per-sample allocation not given. Samples came from day 63 after the first vaccine or placebo injection. Boston hosted the donor, who was an adult aged 18-55 years.

Sequencing was performed on peripheral blood, taken in a trial of Ad26.COV2.S vaccine versus placebo. The receptor was derived from a person aged 18-60 years who received the Ad26.COV2.S COVID-19 vaccine or a placebo. The rearrangement links TRBV28 to TRBJ1-5, with a tentative D call TRBD1 (5 bases). For the CDR3, the DNA is TGTGCCAGCAGGGGGGGTGGAGGGCCCCAGCATTTT. Residues: CASRGGGGPQHF. Using reference TRBV28 and TRBJ1-5 for the parts outside the CDR3, the full variable domain is DVKVTQSSRYLVKRTGEKVFLECVQDMDHENMFWYRQDPGLGLRLIYFSYDVKMKEKGDIPEGYSVSREKKERFSLILESASTNQTSMYLCASRGGGGPQHFGDGTRLSIL.